A single sample is the source of the 11 T cell receptor beta chains below, sequenced in a study of graft-versus-host responses after intestinal transplantation. Sequencing used immunoSEQ multiplex PCR; TCRdb keeps in-frame clones, though not all of them. The data hold some 45,000 clones, with over 85% observed a single time. The source was PBMCs, collected around 48 weeks after intestinal transplant. The receptors derive from a human patient who received an intestinal transplant, so some T cells may come from the graft donor.

CDR3 DNA sequence: TGTGCCAGCAGTTACTCGTTGAACACTGAAGCTTTCTTT. This codes for CASSYSLNTEAFF. The J gene is TRBJ1-1, the V gene TRBV6-6; D gene unclear. The CDR3 spans 13 residues. Trimming took 0 bases from V and 0 from J, leaving 2 bases between them. Germline V CDR1 and CDR2: MNHNY, SVGAGI (reference sequence).

V usage is TRBV11-2 and J usage is TRBJ1-1; D is unresolved. The CDR3 has 15 amino acids. Germline loops: CDR1 SGHAT, CDR2 FQNNGV. The V end was cut by 5 bases, the J end by 1 base, with 14 bases between. The CDR3 spells CASSPGGRENTEAFF. Written as DNA, the CDR3 is TGTGCCAGCAGCCCCGGCGGGCGGGAGAACACTGAAGCTTTCTTT.

As for this clone: Other nucleotide sequences in the sample specify the same CDR3. V and J are TRBV5-1 and TRBJ2-7; D possibly corresponds to TRBD1 (5 bases). This CDR3 has 15 amino acids. Germline assignment: CDR1 SGHRS and CDR2 YFSETQ. V lost 0 bases and J lost 2, with 12 bases in between. For the CDR3, the DNA is TGCGCCAGCAGCTTGGGGGCAGGGTTGACCTACGAGCAGTACTTC. This translates into CASSLGAGLTYEQYF.

About this clone itself: This sample includes further DNA sequences coding for the same CDR3. The chain couples TRBV30 to TRBJ1-4; weak D call: TRBD1 (6 bases). Trimming stripped 5 bases from V and 8 bases from J, with 18 bases between. CDR1 GTSNPN and CDR2 SVGIG come from the germline V gene (reference sequence). The CDR3 runs to 14 residues. The CDR3 nucleotides read TGTGCCTGGTCCCATTGGGGGGCGCGGGAAAAACTGTTTTTT. It encodes CAWSHWGAREKLFF.

About this clone: A junction boundary mismatches the germline segment, possibly from a read error. V and J are TRBV4-2 and TRBJ2-1; D is possibly TRBD2 (5 bases). This CDR3 contains 16 residues. Per germline, CDR1 LGHNA and CDR2 YNFKEQ. The CDR3 DNA reads TGTGTCAGCAGCCAAGATTTCTGGGGAGTTAACAATGAGCAGTTCTTC. Residues: CVSSQDFWGVNNEQFF.

The rearrangement joins TRBV4-1 to TRBJ1-1; TRBD1 agrees at 9 bases. V trimming: 4 bases; J trimming: 4 bases; junction bases outside the gene matches: 1. In germline, CDR1 is MGHRA, CDR2 YSYEKL. CDR3 length equals 13 residues. CDR3 region: CASSPTGGTEAFF. The CDR3, as DNA: TGCGCCAGCAGCCCGACAGGGGGCACTGAAGCTTTCTTT.

The gene calls are TRBV28 and TRBJ2-5; no clear D gene. CDR3 size: 13 residues. V was shortened by 5 bases and J by 9 bases, with 16 bases between the two germline ends. Germline CDR1 is MDHEN and CDR2 is SYDVKM. Written as DNA, the CDR3 is TGTGCCAGCAGTCAGACATTCTTCTGGGCCCAGTACTTC. As protein: CASSQTFFWAQYF.

This clone was seen a handful of times. As DNA, the CDR3 is TGTGCCAGCAGCGTAACGGGATCTAGCAATCAGCCCCAGCATTTT. Its protein is CASSVTGSSNQPQHF. The rearrangement uses TRBV9 and TRBJ1-5; no definite D call. Trimming pared 1 base from V and 0 bases from J, leaving 8 bases between. From germline, CDR1 is SGDLS and CDR2 YYNGEE. The CDR3 runs to 15 residues.

This clone was picked up one time. This chain uses TRBV28 with TRBJ1-4, with unresolved D. CDR3 length equals 13 residues. CDR1 is MDHEN, CDR2 SYDVKM, per germline. V lost 7 bases, J lost 4 bases, and 10 bases lay in between. CDR3: CASTTEVNEKLFF. CDR3 nucleotide sequence: TGTGCCAGCACCACCGAGGTTAATGAAAAACTGTTTTTT. Together with reference TRBV28 and TRBJ1-4, the CDR3 gives the full variable domain: DVKVTQSSRYLVKRTGEKVFLECVQDMDHENMFWYRQDPGLGLRLIYFSYDVKMKEKGDIPEGYSVSREKKERFSLILESASTNQTSMYLCASTTEVNEKLFFGSGTQLSVL.

This chain joins TRBV14 and TRBJ1-1; D unclear. V dropped 1 base and J dropped 11 bases, with 14 bases sitting between them. The CDR3 has 13 residues. Germline V CDR1 and CDR2: SGHDN, FVKESK. The CDR3 reads CASSQGVAPLAFF. The CDR3 region has the DNA TGTGCCAGCAGCCAAGGGGTCGCCCCCTTGGCTTTCTTT.

The chain has TRBV7-9 and TRBJ2-7; D ambiguous. The CDR3 is made up of 16 amino acids. V was cut by 1 base and J by 1 base, with 14 bases left in between. Germline-derived CDR1 and CDR2 are SEHNR and FQNEAQ (reference sequence). CDR3 DNA sequence: TGTGCCAGCAGCTTAGGCCTCAGGAAGTGGTCCTACGAGCAGTACTTC. Protein product: CASSLGLRKWSYEQYF.